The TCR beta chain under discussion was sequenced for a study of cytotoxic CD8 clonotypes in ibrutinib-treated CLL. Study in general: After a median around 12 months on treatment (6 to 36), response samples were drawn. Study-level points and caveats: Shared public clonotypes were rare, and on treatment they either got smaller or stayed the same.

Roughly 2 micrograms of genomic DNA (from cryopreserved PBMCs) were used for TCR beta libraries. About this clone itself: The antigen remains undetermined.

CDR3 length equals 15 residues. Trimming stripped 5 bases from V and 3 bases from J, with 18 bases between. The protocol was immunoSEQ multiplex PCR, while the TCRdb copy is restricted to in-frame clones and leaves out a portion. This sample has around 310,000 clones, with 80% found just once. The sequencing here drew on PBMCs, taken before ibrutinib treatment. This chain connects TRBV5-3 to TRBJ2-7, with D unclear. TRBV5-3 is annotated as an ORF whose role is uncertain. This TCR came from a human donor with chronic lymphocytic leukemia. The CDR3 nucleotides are TGTGCCAGAAGGACCCCGGGCAAAAACAACTACGAGCAGTACTTC. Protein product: CARRTPGKNNYEQYF.